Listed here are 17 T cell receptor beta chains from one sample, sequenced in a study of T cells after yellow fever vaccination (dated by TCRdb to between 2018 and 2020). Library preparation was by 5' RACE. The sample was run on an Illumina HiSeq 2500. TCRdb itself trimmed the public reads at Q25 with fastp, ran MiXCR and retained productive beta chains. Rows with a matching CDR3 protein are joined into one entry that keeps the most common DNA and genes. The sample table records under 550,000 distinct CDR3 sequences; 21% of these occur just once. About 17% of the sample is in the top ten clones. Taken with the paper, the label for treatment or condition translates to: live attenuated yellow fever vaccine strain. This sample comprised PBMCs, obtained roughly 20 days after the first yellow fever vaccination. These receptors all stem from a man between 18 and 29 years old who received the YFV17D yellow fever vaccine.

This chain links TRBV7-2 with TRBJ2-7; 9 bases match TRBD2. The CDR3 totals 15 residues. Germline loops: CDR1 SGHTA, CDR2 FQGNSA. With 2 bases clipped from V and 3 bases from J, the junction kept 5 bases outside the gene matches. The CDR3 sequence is CASSLFLAGYYEQYF. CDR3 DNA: TGTGCCAGCAGCTTATTCCTAGCGGGATACTACGAGCAGTACTTC.

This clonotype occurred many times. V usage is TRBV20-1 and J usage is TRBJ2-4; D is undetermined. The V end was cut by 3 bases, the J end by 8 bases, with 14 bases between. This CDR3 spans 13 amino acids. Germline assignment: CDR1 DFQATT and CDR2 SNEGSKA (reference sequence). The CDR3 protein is CSASSEAAYIQYF. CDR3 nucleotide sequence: TGCAGTGCTAGCTCAGAGGCCGCGTACATTCAGTACTTC.

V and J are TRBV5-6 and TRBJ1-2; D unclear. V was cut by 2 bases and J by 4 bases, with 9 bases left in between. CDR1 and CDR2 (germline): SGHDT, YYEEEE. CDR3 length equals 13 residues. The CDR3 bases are TGTGCCAGCAGCTTTAGGTCAGTCTATGGCTACACCTTC. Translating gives CASSFRSVYGYTF.

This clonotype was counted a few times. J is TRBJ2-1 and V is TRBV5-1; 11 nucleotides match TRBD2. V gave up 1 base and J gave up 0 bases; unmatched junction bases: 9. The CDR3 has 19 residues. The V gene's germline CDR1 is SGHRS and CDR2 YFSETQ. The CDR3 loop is CASSLRRLAGRSSYNEQFF. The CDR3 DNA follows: TGCGCCAGCAGCTTGAGGCGACTAGCGGGGCGAAGCTCCTACAATGAGCAGTTCTTC. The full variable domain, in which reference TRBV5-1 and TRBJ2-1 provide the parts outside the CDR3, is KAGVTQTPRYLIKTRGQQVTLSCSPISGHRSVSWYQQTPGQGLQFLFEYFSETQRNKGNFPGRFSGRQFSNSRSEMNVSTLELGDSALYLCASSLRRLAGRSSYNEQFFGPGTRLTVL.

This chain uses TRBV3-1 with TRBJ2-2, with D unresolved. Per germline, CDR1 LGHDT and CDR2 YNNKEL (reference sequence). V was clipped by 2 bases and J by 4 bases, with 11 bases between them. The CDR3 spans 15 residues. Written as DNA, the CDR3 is TGTGCCAGCAGCCAATGGACGGAACCCACCGGGGAGCTGTTTTTT. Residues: CASSQWTEPTGELFF.

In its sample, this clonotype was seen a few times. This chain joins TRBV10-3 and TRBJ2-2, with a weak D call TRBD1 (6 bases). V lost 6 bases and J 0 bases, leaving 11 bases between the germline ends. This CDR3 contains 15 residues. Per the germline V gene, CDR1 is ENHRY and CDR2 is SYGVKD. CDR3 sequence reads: CAISPGTPNTGELFF. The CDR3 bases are TGTGCCATCAGCCCCGGGACACCGAACACCGGGGAGCTGTTTTTT.

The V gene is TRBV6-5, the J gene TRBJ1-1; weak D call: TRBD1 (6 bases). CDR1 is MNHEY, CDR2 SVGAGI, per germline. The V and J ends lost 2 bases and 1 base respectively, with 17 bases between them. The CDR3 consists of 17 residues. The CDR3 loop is CASSYGGGGSRNTEAFF. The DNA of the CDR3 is TGTGCCAGCAGTTACGGAGGGGGGGGCTCGAGGAACACTGAAGCTTTCTTT.

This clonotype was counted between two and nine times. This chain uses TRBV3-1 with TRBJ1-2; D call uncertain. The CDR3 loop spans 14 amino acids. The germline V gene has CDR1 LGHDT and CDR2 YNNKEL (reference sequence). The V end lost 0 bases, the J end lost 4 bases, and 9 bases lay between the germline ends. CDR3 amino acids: CASSQEVAVYGYTF. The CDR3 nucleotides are TGTGCCAGCAGCCAAGAGGTGGCCGTCTATGGCTACACCTTC.

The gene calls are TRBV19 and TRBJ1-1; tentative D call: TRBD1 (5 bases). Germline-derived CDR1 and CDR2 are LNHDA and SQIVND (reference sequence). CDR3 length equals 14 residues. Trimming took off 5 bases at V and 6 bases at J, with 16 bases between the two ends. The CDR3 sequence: CASSVGDDEPEAFF. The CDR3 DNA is TGTGCCAGTAGTGTGGGGGACGATGAGCCTGAAGCTTTCTTT.

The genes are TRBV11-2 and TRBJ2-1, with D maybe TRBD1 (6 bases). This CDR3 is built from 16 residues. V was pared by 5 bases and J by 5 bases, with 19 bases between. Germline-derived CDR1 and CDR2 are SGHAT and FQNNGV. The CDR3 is CASSHTQETGNNEQFF. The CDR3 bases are TGTGCCAGCAGCCACACACAGGAGACAGGTAACAATGAGCAGTTCTTC.

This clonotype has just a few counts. The CDR3 nucleotides read TGCGCCAGCAGCTTCAGGGACAGGGGAAATTCTGGGGCCAACGTCCTGACTTTC. Translating gives CASSFRDRGNSGANVLTF. The V and J genes are TRBV5-1 and TRBJ2-6; 10 nucleotides align to TRBD1. The CDR3 contains 18 residues. Germline V lookup: CDR1 SGHRS, CDR2 YFSETQ. V lost 2 bases, J lost 1 base, and 6 bases stayed unmatched. Full variable domain (rest looked up from reference TRBV5-1 and TRBJ2-6): KAGVTQTPRYLIKTRGQQVTLSCSPISGHRSVSWYQQTPGQGLQFLFEYFSETQRNKGNFPGRFSGRQFSNSRSEMNVSTLELGDSALYLCASSFRDRGNSGANVLTFGAGSRLTVL.

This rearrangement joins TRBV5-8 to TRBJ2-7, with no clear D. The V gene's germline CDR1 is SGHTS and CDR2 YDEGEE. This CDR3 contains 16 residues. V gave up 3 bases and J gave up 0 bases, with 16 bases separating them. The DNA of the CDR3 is TGTGCCAGCAGCTCCGGTGAGATCAGGAGCTCCTACGAGCAGTACTTC. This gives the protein CASSSGEIRSSYEQYF.

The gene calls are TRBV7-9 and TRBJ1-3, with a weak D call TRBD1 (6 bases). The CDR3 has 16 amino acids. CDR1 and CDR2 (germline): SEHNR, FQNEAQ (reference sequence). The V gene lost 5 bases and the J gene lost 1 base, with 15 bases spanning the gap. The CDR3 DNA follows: TGTGCCAGCAGCGCCGACAGGCCCGTTTCTGGAAACACCATATATTTT. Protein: CASSADRPVSGNTIYF. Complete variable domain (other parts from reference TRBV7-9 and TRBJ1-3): DTGVSQNPRHKITKRGQNVTFRCDPISEHNRLYWYRQTLGQGPEFLTYFQNEAQLEKSRLLSDRFSAERPKGSFSTLEIQRTEQGDSAMYLCASSADRPVSGNTIYFGEGSWLTVV.

DNA for the CDR3: TGTGCCAGCAGCTTAGTGGGGATATCCTACGAGCAGTACTTC. Amino acids: CASSLVGISYEQYF. This chain joins TRBV7-9 and TRBJ2-7; D is unclear. Germline V CDR1 and CDR2: SEHNR, FQNEAQ (reference sequence). The CDR3 runs to 14 residues. V lost 1 base to trimming and J lost 1 base, with 8 bases between them.

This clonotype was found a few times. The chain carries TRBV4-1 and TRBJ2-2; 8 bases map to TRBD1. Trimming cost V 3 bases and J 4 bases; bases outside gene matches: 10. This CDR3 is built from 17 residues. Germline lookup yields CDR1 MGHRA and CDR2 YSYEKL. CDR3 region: CASSHSGQGFATGELFF. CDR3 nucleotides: TGCGCCAGCAGCCATTCAGGACAGGGTTTCGCCACCGGGGAGCTGTTTTTT.

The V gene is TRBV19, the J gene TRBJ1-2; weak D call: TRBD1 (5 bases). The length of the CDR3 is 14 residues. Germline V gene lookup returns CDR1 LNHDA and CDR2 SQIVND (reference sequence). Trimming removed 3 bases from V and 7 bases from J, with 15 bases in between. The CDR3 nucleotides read TGTGCCAGTAGTATTATCGGGGGTATCGGTGGCTACACCTTC. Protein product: CASSIIGGIGGYTF.

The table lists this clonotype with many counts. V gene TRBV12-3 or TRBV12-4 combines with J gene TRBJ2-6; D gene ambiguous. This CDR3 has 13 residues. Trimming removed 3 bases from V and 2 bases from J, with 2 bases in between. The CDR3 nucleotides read TGTGCCAGCAGTTTGACTGGGGCCAACGTCCTGACTTTC. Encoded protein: CASSLTGANVLTF.